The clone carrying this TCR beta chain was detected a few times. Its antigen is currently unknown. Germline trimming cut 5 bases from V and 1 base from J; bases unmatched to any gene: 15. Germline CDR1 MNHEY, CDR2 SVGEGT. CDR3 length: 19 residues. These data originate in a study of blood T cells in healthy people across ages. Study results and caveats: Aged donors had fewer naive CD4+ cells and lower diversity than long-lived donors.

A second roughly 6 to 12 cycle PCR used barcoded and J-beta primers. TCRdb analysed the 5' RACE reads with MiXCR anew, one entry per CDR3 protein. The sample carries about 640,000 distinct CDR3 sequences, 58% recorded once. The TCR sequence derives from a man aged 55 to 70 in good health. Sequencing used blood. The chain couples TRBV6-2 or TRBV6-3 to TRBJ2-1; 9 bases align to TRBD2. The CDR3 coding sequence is TGTGCCAGCAGTACCCCCCGGGAGTTAGCGGGGGTGTCCTACAATGAGCAGTTCTTC. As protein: CASSTPRELAGVSYNEQFF.